By sample fraction, the clone carrying this TCR beta chain is medium-sized. What it recognizes is unknown. This record comes from a study of glioma-infiltrating T cells. Study outcomes and limitations: Tissue-blood divergence was below expectation in non-neoplastic patients, above in gliomas. Only very few CDR3 sequences appeared in both tissue and blood.

TCR alpha and beta CDR3 regions were amplified from RNA using iRepertoire nested multiplex PCR. Tissue mRNA or PBMC total RNA, 100-400 ng, went into one-step reverse transcription and amplification. TCRdb passed the multiplex PCR reads through MiXCR, listing each CDR3 protein once. Among roughly 40,000 distinct CDR3 sequences listed, about 20% were seen once. V was pared by 6 bases and J by 0 bases, with 8 bases between. CDR1 and CDR2 (germline): MNHNS, SASEGT. The CDR3 loop spans 13 amino acids. Sample: glioma tissue, nonneoplastic brain tissue, or PBMCs (not recorded which). This chain joins TRBV6-1 and TRBJ1-1, with D maybe TRBD1 (6 bases). This TCR was sampled from a human donor with low-grade glioma or glioblastoma, undergoing nonglioma brain surgery, or in good health (not recorded which). CDR3 loop: CASRGTMNTEAFF. Here the CDR3 DNA reads TGTGCCAGCAGAGGGACAATGAACACTGAAGCTTTCTTT.